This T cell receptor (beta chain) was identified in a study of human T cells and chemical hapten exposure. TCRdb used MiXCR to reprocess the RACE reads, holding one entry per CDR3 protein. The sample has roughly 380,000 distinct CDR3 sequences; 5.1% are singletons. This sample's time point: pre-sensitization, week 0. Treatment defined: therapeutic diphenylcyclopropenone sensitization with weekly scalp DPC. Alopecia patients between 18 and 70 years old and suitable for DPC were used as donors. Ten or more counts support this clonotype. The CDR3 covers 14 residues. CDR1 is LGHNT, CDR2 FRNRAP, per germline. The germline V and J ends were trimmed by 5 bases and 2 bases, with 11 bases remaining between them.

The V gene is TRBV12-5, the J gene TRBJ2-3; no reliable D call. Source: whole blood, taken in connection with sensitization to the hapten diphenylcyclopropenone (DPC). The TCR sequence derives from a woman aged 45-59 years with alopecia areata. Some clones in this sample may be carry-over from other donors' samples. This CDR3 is CASGTDGFTDTQYF. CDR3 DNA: TGTGCTAGTGGTACTGACGGATTCACAGATACGCAGTATTTT.